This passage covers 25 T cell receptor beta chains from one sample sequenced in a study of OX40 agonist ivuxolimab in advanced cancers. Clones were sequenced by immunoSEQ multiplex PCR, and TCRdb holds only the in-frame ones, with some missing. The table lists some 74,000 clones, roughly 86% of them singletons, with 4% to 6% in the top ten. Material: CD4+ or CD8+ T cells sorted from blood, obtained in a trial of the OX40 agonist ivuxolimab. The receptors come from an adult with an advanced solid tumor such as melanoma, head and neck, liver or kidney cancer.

The CDR3 sequence: CASRQAPGQGNEQFF. The CDR3 bases are TGCGCCAGCAGACAGGCCCCCGGACAGGGCAATGAGCAGTTCTTC. The rearrangement links TRBV5-1 to TRBJ2-1; TRBD1 matches 8 bases. With V trimmed by 5 bases and J by 6 bases, 10 bases remained unmatched. Germline V gene sequence: CDR1 SGHRS, CDR2 YFSETQ. The CDR3 runs to 15 residues.

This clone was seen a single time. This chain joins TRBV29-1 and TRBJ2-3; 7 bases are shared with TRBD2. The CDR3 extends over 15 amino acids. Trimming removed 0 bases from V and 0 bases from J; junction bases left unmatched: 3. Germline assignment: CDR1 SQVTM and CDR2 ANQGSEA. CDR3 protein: CSVEEVSGSTDTQYF. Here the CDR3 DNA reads TGCAGCGTTGAAGAGGTTAGCGGGAGCACAGATACGCAGTATTTT.

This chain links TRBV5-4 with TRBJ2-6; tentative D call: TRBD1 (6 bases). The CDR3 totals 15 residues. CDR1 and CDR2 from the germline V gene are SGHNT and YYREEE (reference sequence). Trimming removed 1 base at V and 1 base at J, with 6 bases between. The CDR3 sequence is CASSLRGSGANVLTF. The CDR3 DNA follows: TGTGCCAGCAGCTTGAGGGGGTCTGGGGCCAACGTCCTGACTTTC. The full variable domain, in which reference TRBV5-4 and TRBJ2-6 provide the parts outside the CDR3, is ETGVTQSPTHLIKTRGQQVTLRCSSQSGHNTVSWYQQALGQGPQFIFQYYREEENGRGNFPPRFSGLQFPNYSSELNVNALELDDSALYLCASSLRGSGANVLTFGAGSRLTVL.

Written as DNA, the CDR3 is TGTGCCAGCAGAACGGGACAGTGCTCCTACGAGCAGTACTTC. This sequence encodes CASRTGQCSYEQYF. This sequence joins TRBV21-1 and TRBJ2-7; the tabulated D call, TRBD1, remains unverified against the DNA. TRBV21-1 is listed as a pseudogene. The CDR3 length is 14 residues.

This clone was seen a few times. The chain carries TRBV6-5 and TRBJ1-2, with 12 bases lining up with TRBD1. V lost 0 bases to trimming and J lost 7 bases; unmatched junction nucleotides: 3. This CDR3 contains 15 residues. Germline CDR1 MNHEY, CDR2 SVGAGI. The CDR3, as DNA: TGTGCCAGCAGTTACTCGGGACAGGGGGCAGGTGGCTACACCTTC. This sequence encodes CASSYSGQGAGGYTF.

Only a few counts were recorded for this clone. The CDR3 region is CASSQVGQQISYEQYF. The CDR3, as DNA: TGTGCCAGCAGCCAAGTGGGGCAGCAAATCTCCTACGAGCAGTACTTC. The chain links TRBV4-2 to TRBJ2-7; possible D gene TRBD1, 5 bases. CDR1 and CDR2 from the germline V gene are LGHNA and YNFKEQ. CDR3 length equals 16 residues. The V gene lost 1 base and the J gene lost 0 bases, with 13 bases spanning the gap.

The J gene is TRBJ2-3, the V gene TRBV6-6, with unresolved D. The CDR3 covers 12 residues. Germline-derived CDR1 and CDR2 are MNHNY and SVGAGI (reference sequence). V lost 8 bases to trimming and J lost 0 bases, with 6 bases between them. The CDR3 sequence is CASRYSTDTQYF. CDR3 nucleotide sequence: TGTGCCAGCCGGTATAGCACAGATACGCAGTATTTT.

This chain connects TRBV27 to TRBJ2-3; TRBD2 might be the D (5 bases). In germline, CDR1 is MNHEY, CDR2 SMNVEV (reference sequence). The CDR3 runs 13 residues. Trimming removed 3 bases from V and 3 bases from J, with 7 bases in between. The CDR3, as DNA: TGTGCCAGCAGTTTGAGCGGAACAGATACGCAGTATTTT. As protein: CASSLSGTDTQYF.

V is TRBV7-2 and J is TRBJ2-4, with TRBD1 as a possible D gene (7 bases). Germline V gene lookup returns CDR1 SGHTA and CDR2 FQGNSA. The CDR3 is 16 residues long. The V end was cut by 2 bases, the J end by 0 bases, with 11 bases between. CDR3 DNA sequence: TGTGCCAGCAGCTTACAGGGGGGACTAGCCAAAAACATTCAGTACTTC. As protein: CASSLQGGLAKNIQYF. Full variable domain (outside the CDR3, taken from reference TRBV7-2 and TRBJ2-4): GAGVSQSPSNKVTEKGKDVELRCDPISGHTALYWYRQSLGQGLEFLIYFQGNSAPDKSGLPSDRFSAERTGGSVSTLTIQRTQQEDSAVYLCASSLQGGLAKNIQYFGAGTRLSVL.

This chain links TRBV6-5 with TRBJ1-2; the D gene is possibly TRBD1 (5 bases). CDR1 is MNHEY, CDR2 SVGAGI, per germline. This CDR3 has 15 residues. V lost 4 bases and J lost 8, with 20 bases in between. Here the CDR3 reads CASSSTGTSPDGYTF. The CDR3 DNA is TGTGCCAGCAGTTCGACCGGGACTTCCCCGGACGGCTACACCTTC.

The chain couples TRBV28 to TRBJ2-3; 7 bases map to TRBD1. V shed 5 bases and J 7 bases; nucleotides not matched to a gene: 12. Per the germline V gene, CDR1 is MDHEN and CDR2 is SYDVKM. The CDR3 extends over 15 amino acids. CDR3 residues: CASSQGTDAQNTQYF. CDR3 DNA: TGTGCCAGCAGTCAAGGGACAGATGCACAGAATACGCAGTATTTT. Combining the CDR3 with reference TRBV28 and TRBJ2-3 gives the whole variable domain DVKVTQSSRYLVKRTGEKVFLECVQDMDHENMFWYRQDPGLGLRLIYFSYDVKMKEKGDIPEGYSVSREKKERFSLILESASTNQTSMYLCASSQGTDAQNTQYFGPGTRLTVL.

CDR3 coding DNA: TGTGCCAGCTCACCACCGGGACAGGGAAATCAGCCCCAGCATTTT. It codes for CASSPPGQGNQPQHF. V and J are TRBV18 and TRBJ1-5; 9 bases match TRBD1. Unmatched junction bases numbered 1, after V lost 0 bases and J lost 4 bases. CDR3 length equals 15 residues. Germline loops: CDR1 KGHSH, CDR2 LQKENI.

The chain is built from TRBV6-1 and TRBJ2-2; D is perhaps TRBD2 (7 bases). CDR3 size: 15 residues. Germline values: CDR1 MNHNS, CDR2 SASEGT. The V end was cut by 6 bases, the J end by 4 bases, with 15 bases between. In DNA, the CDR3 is TGTGCCAGCAGCCCCAGGGGAGGGGGCACCGGGGAGCTGTTTTTT. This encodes CASSPRGGGTGELFF.

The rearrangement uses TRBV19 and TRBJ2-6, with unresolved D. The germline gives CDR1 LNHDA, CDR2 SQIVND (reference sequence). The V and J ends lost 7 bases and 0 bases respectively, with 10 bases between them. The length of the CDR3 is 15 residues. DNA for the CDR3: TGTGCCAGTACAGGCATAAACTCTGGGGCCAACGTCCTGACTTTC. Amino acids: CASTGINSGANVLTF.

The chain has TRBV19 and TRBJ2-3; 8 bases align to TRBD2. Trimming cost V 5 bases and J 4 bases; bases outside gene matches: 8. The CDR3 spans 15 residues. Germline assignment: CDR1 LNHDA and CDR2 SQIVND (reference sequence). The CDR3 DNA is TGTGCCAGTAGTCAAGGCGGGGGGCGCGCAGATACGCAGTATTTT. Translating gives CASSQGGGRADTQYF.

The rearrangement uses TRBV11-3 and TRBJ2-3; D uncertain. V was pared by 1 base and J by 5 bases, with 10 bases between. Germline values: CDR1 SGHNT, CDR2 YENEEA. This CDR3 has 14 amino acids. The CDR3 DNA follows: TGTGCCAGCAGCTTAGGAGGATCTCTAGATACGCAGTATTTT. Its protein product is CASSLGGSLDTQYF.

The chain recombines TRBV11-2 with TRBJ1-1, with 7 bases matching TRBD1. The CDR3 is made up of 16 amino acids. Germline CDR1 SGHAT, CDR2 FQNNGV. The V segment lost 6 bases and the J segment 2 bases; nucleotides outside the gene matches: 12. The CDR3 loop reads CASRSFRQGVNTEAFF. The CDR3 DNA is TGTGCCAGCAGGTCTTTTAGACAGGGAGTAAACACTGAAGCTTTCTTT.

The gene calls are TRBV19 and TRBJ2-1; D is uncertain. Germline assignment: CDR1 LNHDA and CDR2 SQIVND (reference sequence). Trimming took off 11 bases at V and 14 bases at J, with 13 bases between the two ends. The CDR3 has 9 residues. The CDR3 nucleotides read TGTGCCTCAACAATGAGCAAGTTCTTC. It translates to CASTMSKFF. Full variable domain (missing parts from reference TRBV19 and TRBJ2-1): DGGITQSPKYLFRKEGQNVTLSCEQNLNHDAMYWYRQDPGQGLRLIYYSQIVNDFQKGDIAEGYSVSREKKESFPLTVTSAQKNPTAFYLCASTMSKFFGPGTRLTVL.

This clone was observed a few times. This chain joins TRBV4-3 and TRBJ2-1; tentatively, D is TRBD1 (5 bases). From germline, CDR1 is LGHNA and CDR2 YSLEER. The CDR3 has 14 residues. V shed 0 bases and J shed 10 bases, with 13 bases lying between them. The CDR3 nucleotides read TGCGCCAGCAGCCAAGATCTTAACAGGCCAGAGCAGTTCTTC. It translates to CASSQDLNRPEQFF.

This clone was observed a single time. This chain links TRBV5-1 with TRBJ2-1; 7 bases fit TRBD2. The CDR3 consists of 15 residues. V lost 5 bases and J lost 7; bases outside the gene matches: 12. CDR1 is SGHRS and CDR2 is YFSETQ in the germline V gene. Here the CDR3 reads CASSPGRLAENEQFF. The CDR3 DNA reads TGCGCCAGCAGTCCGGGGAGGCTAGCGGAAAATGAGCAGTTCTTC.

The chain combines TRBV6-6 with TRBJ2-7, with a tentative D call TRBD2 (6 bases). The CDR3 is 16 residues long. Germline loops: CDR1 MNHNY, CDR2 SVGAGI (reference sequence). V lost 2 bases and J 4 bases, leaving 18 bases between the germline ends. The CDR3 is CASSYPLMGGRYEQYF. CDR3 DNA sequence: TGTGCCAGCAGTTACCCTCTTATGGGGGGTCGGTACGAGCAGTACTTC.

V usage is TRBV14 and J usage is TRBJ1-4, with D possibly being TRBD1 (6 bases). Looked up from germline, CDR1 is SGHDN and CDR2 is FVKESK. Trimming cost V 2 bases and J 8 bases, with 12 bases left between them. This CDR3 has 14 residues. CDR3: CASSQISGEEKLFF. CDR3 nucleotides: TGTGCCAGCAGCCAAATTTCAGGGGAAGAAAAACTGTTTTTT.

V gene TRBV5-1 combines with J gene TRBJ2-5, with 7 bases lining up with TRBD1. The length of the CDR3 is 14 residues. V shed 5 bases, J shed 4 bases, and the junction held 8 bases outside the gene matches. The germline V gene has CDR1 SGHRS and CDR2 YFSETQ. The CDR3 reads CASRITGTAETQYF. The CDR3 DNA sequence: TGCGCCAGCAGGATAACCGGGACAGCAGAGACCCAGTACTTC.

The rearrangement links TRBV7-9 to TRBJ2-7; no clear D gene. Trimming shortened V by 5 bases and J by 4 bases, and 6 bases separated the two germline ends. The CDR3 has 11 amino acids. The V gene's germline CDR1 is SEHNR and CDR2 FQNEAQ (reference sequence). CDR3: CASSASYEQYF. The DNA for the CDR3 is TGTGCCAGCAGCGCGTCTTACGAGCAGTACTTC.

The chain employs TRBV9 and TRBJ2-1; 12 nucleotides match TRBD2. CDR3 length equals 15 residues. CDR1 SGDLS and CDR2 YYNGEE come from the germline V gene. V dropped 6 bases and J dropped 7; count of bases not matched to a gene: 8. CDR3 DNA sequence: TGTGCCAGCACAGGACTAGCGGGACTTCGGAATGAGCAGTTCTTC. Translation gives CASTGLAGLRNEQFF.